The rows below give T cell receptor beta chains drawn from one sample of a study of blood T cell repertoires in COVID-19. TCRdb's copy holds only in-frame clones and misses some; the assay was immunoSEQ multiplex PCR. This sample carries 300,000 or so clones, roughly 82% of them seen once, and the ten largest clones take around 1.7%. The sequenced sample was peripheral blood. These receptors came from a woman aged 45-65 years with acute or convalescent COVID-19. Both conserved end residues are part of each CDR3. Each record gives: D gene, V gene, CDR3 protein. The D gene is left open where the match is weak.

d_gene: TRBD1
v_gene: TRBV6-5
CDR3aa: CASSFLPGQGFTEAFF

d_gene: -
v_gene: TRBV24-1
CDR3aa: CATSVGDATNEKLFF

d_gene: TRBD1
v_gene: TRBV5-5
CDR3aa: CASSFKAAPGQLSYEQYF

d_gene: TRBD1
v_gene: TRBV4-1
CDR3aa: CASSRQWGQGTDTQYF

d_gene: TRBD1
v_gene: TRBV19
CDR3aa: CASSIGTGVAGANVLTF

d_gene: TRBD2
v_gene: TRBV4-1
CDR3aa: CASSRQTSGRQLGGELFF

d_gene: -
v_gene: TRBV7-2
CDR3aa: CASSSVAPPYNEQFF

d_gene: TRBD2
v_gene: TRBV5-1
CDR3aa: CASRPRTSGRVIYNEQFF

d_gene: -
v_gene: TRBV2
CDR3aa: CASSERSSGTDTQYF

d_gene: -
v_gene: TRBV6-6
CDR3aa: CASRESGNTIYF

d_gene: TRBD2
v_gene: TRBV3-1/TRBV3-2
CDR3aa: CASSPRTGTSGRGTDTQYF

d_gene: TRBD2
v_gene: TRBV14
CDR3aa: CASSQAGLAYEQYF